The 8 T cell receptor beta chains below all came from one sample that was sequenced in a study of identical twins. MiXCR, applied by TCRdb to the 5' RACE reads, yields one record per CDR3 protein. The sample has over 550,000 distinct CDR3 sequences; just over 7% are singletons. The same data also contributed to another study, on yellow fever vaccine responses in identical twins.

The sequenced sample consisted of PBMCs. The receptors were gathered from a woman under 30 in good health.

This rearrangement joins TRBV24-1 to TRBJ1-5, with D perhaps matching TRBD1 (6 bases). Germline V gene sequence: CDR1 KGHDR, CDR2 SFDVKD. With 4 bases removed from V and 3 bases from J, the gap between germline ends came to 9 bases. The CDR3 length is 14 residues. CDR3 nucleotide sequence: TGTGCCACCAGTGAAGGACAGTTCAATCAGCCCCAGCATTTT. Protein: CATSEGQFNQPQHF.

The sample holds a few counts of this clonotype. The CDR3 is CASSYSTGGSFQETQYF. The CDR3 coding sequence is TGTGCCAGCAGTTACTCGACGGGGGGCTCCTTCCAAGAGACCCAGTACTTC. This chain links TRBV6-5 with TRBJ2-5; D may be TRBD2 (7 bases). Between the trimmed V and J ends, which lost 0 bases and 1 base, there was a span of 15 bases. The CDR3 runs 17 residues. Germline CDR1 and CDR2: MNHEY and SVGAGI.

The chain combines TRBV7-2 with TRBJ2-1; D might be TRBD2 (5 bases). Germline loops: CDR1 SGHTA, CDR2 FQGNSA. V dropped 4 bases and J dropped 5 bases, with 12 bases sitting between them. The CDR3 runs to 14 residues. CDR3 region: CASSSWRRNNEQFF. In DNA form, the CDR3 reads TGTGCCAGCAGCTCCTGGAGGAGGAACAATGAGCAGTTCTTC.

This rearrangement joins TRBV5-5 to TRBJ2-3; tentative D call: TRBD1 (5 bases). This CDR3 region has 15 residues. Germline assignment: CDR1 SGHKS and CDR2 YYEKEE (reference sequence). V was trimmed by 2 bases and J by 2 bases, leaving 12 bases between them. The CDR3 reads CASSFLRQTTDTQYF. The CDR3 nucleotides read TGTGCCAGCAGCTTCTTGCGACAGACCACAGATACGCAGTATTTT.

A few counts support this clonotype. V is TRBV28 and J is TRBJ2-7; D unclear. In germline, CDR1 is MDHEN, CDR2 SYDVKM. V dropped 9 bases and J dropped 1 base, with 10 bases sitting between them. This CDR3 has 12 amino acids. The CDR3 DNA is TGTGCCAGATTGGGAAGGTCCTACGAGCAGTACTTC. Protein: CARLGRSYEQYF.

This clonotype was detected only once. The chain is built from TRBV3-1 and TRBJ2-2; a possible D gene is TRBD1 (6 bases). The CDR3 covers 15 residues. Germline assignment: CDR1 LGHDT and CDR2 YNNKEL (reference sequence). The V gene lost 4 bases and the J gene lost 4 bases, with 13 bases spanning the gap. This chain's CDR3 is CASSRNRVGTGELFF. The DNA for the CDR3 is TGTGCCAGCAGCCGCAACAGGGTCGGCACCGGGGAGCTGTTTTTT.

In DNA, the CDR3 is TGTGCCAGCAGTCCACCGGGACTAGTATTGTCCTACAATGAGCAGTTCTTC. Its translation: CASSPPGLVLSYNEQFF. The chain uses TRBV12-3 or TRBV12-4 and TRBJ2-1, with TRBD2 matching over 8 bases. Trimming cost V 5 bases and J 1 base; bases outside gene matches: 10. CDR3 length: 17 residues.

The chain recombines TRBV20-1 with TRBJ2-3; 8 bases fit TRBD2. The CDR3 consists of 14 residues. The J segment lost 8 bases and the V segment lost 8 bases, leaving 15 bases of the junction unmatched. The germline V gene encodes CDR1 DFQATT and CDR2 SNEGSKA (reference sequence). CDR3 sequence: CSLNSGAVTGTQYF. In nucleotides, the CDR3 is TGCAGTCTTAATAGCGGGGCCGTCACGGGTACGCAGTATTTT.